The TCR beta chain under discussion was sequenced for a study of high-grade serous ovarian cancer treatment subgroups (dated by TCRdb to 2020 to 2023). Looking at the study overall: Sequencing yielded a mean of around 13,000 reads and 7,000 or so unique TCR beta rearrangements per sample. The cohort comprised some 30 patients: roughly 10 with no residual disease after primary surgery (R0), roughly 10 excellent NACT responders, and roughly 10 poor NACT responders. The study profiled TCR beta repertoires in high-grade serous ovarian cancer patients grouped by complete gross resection or neoadjuvant chemotherapy response under a laparoscopic triage algorithm. In total there were around 99 samples, since every patient provided one primary tumor sample and two metastatic tumor samples.

General conclusions and limits of the study: The TCR repertoire analyses centered on CDR3, and CDR1 and CDR2 were not analyzed. Spatial information was not captured by bulk tumor TCR sequencing, so insight into HGSC tumor complexity and diversity was limited. TCR clonal relatedness was found to be positively correlated with neoantigen level and, by trend, with copy number variation and mutation load derived from whole-genome sequencing. Repertoire similarity ranging from about 0.095 to 0.79 was observed between tumors from the same patient, whereas almost no similarity was observed between different patients.

High-throughput TCR profiling via ImmunoSEQ was performed on the roughly 100 tumor samples. The paper's processing steps were these. To measure repertoire diversity, the metrics used were richness (unique productive sequences), clonality, evenness and relatedness, and the Bhattacharyya coefficient was used to assess similarity between samples. A sensitivity analysis that removed TCRs with fewer than two reads produced consistent conclusions. TCRdb carries this immuneACCESS record with in-frame sequences only. Its versions omit some clonotypes, under half of them owing to an unresolved V gene in the studies checked, with the rest unexplained. The D gene and trimming were derived from the DNA, and the V and J assignments and clone size from that table. This sample has about 11,000 clones in its table, and around 83% of those were observed once. In total, the top ten clones hold more than 6.5% of the sample.

V is clipped by 6 bases and J by 13 bases, and the sequence between their germline boundaries is 15 bases long. CDR1 and CDR2 are drawn from the germline V gene: MNHEY, SVGAGI. The CDR3 measures 11 amino acids from cysteine to phenylalanine. Only the CDR3 DNA is retained, 33 bases long and in frame from the first base. As concerns this clone: No cognate antigen has been identified for it. No much larger clone exists at a distance of one base, and base qualities are not known.

Tumor samples were obtained before definitive surgery or chemotherapy. Genomic DNA was extracted by the MD Anderson Biospecimen Extraction Resource, and TCR sequencing was done by the MD Anderson Cancer Genomics Laboratory. This receptor was identified in a human donor with high-grade serous ovarian cancer. The chain is assembled from TRBV6-5 and TRBJ1-1; the D gene is possibly TRBD1, with 5 bases matching. Sequenced input: tumor tissue. Read as DNA, the sequence is TGTGCCAGCAGGCAGTGGGGGGAGGATTTCTTT. The encoded protein is CASRQWGEDFF.